One T cell receptor beta chain is described in this entry. CDR1 and CDR2 (germline): MNHNS, SASEGT. The V gene lost 8 bases and the J gene lost 12 bases, with 20 bases spanning the gap. This CDR3 is built from 13 residues. The sample comes from a study of blood T cells in healthy people across ages. Using a J-beta primer mix together with a sample-barcoded 5' primer, a second PCR was run for roughly 7 to 11 cycles. Using its own MiXCR run on the 5' RACE reads, TCRdb lists one record per CDR3 protein. The profile shows around 1,000,000 distinct CDR3 sequences, around two fifths of them singletons. The authors drew 7.5 to 10 milliliters of peripheral blood from each donor. Samples had at least 7 million PBMCs isolated from them.

This clonotype was obtained from a man aged 18-30 years in good health. V usage is TRBV6-1 and J usage is TRBJ2-1; D ambiguous. The sequenced sample was blood. This CDR3 is CASVGVYREGQFF. CDR3 bases: TGTGCCAGCGTTGGAGTATATAGGGAAGGGCAGTTCTTC.